This T cell receptor beta chain derives from a study of shared clonotypes between healthy human individuals. Background on the study: There were three CD4 naive, three CD4 memory, two CD8 naive and one CD8 memory plates per donor.

Turning to this clone: As yet, its antigen is unknown. Within the sample, other DNA sequences also encode this same CDR3.

Broader study findings: Measured sharing among donors was expected to vary with sequencing depth. Even with large depth, rarefaction showed that sorted-subset sequencing was incomplete.

Profiling relied on immunoSEQ multiplex PCR, and the TCRdb table lists in-frame clones only, not all of them. Of about 1.5 million clones in the sample, roughly 96% are singletons; the top ten hold over 1%. Subsets obtained from CD4+ cells comprised CD45RA+ naive and CD45RA-negative memory cells. The clonotype was recovered from a man between 25 and 39 years old in good health. Material: naive CD4+ T cells sorted from blood. The subset here: CD45RA+ positively selected.

The CDR3 loop reads CASSVDSDQPQHF. For the CDR3, the DNA is TGTGCCAGCAGCGTAGACAGCGATCAGCCCCAGCATTTT. V and J are TRBV9 and TRBJ1-5, with D uncertain. Per the germline V gene, CDR1 is SGDLS and CDR2 is YYNGEE. Trimming shortened V by 0 bases and J by 5 bases, and 6 bases separated the two germline ends. The CDR3 spans 13 residues.